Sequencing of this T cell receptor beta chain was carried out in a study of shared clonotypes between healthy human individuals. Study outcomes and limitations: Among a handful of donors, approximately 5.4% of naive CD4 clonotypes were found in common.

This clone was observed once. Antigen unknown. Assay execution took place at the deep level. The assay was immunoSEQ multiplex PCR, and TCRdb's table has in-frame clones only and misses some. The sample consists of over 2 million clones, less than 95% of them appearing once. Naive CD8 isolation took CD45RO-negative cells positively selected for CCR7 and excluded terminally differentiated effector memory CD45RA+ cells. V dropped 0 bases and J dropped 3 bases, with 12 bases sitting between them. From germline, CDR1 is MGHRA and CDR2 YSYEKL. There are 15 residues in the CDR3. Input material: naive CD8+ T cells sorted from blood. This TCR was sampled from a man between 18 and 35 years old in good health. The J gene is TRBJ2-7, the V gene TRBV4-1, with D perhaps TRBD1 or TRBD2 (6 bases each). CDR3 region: CASSQEYGGVYEQYF. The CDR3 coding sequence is TGCGCCAGCAGCCAAGAATACGGGGGCGTCTACGAGCAGTACTTC.